This T cell receptor (beta chain) is from a study of blood T cell repertoires in COVID-19. Per the original data handling: Amplification from reference gene primers served as the basis for estimated nucleated cell counts. Sequencing was performed with immunoSEQ multiplex PCR; in TCRdb, only in-frame clones are kept and a portion is missing. V, J and clone size are those of that table, while D and trimming were read from the DNA. The sample contains about 120,000 clones, approximately 80% of which appear only once. The CDR3 contains 14 residues. Trimming removed 0 bases from V and 5 bases from J, with 10 bases in between. Germline V gene data show CDR1 as LGHNA and CDR2 as YNFKEQ.

The sample comprised peripheral blood. The J gene is TRBJ1-2, the V gene TRBV4-2; TRBD1 is a possible D gene (6 bases). The origin of this receptor is a woman aged 70-85 years with acute or convalescent COVID-19. CDR3 loop: CASSQDQRGYGYTF. CDR3 sequence (DNA): TGTGCCAGCAGCCAAGATCAAAGGGGGTATGGCTACACCTTC.